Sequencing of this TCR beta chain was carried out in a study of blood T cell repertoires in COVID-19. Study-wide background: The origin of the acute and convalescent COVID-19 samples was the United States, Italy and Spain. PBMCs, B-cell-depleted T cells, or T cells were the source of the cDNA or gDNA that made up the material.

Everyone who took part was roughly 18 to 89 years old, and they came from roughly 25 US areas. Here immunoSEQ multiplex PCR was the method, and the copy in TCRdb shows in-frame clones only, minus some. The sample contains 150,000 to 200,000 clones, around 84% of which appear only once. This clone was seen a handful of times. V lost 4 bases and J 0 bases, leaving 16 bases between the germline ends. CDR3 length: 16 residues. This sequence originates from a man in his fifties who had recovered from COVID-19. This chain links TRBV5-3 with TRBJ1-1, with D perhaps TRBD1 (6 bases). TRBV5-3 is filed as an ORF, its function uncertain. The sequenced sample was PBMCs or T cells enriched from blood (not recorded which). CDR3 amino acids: CARSTQQGPLNTEAFF. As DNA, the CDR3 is TGTGCCAGAAGCACCCAACAGGGCCCACTGAACACTGAAGCTTTCTTT.